Shown below are 26 T cell receptor beta chains from a single sample sequenced in a study of OX40 agonist ivuxolimab in advanced cancers. TCRdb keeps only in-frame clones here, not all; method: immunoSEQ multiplex PCR. The sample lists about 88,000 clones; 85% to 90% were seen once. The source was CD4+ or CD8+ T cells sorted from blood, collected in a trial of the OX40 agonist ivuxolimab. The receptors derive from an adult with an advanced solid tumor such as melanoma, head and neck, liver or kidney cancer.

DNA of the CDR3: TGTGCCAGCAGCCGCGAGTCAGGGGGGCTAACAGATACGCAGTATTTT. The encoded protein is CASSRESGGLTDTQYF. The genes are TRBV7-6 and TRBJ2-3; D is perhaps TRBD1 (7 bases). The CDR3 contains 16 residues. Trimming took off 5 bases at V and 3 bases at J, with 18 bases between the two ends. The V gene's germline CDR1 is SGHVS and CDR2 FNYEAQ.

J is TRBJ2-1 and V is TRBV11-2, with D possibly matching TRBD2 (5 bases). The CDR3 spans 15 residues. With 1 base removed from V and 7 bases from J, the gap between germline ends came to 14 bases. From germline, CDR1 is SGHAT and CDR2 FQNNGV. CDR3 in amino acids: CASSLARGSGNEQFF. DNA for the CDR3: TGTGCCAGCAGCTTAGCCCGTGGTTCGGGGAATGAGCAGTTCTTC.

Concerning this clone: Other DNA sequences in the same sample also yield this CDR3. This rearrangement joins TRBV6-5 to TRBJ1-6; D may be TRBD1 (6 bases). Germline V gives CDR1 MNHEY, CDR2 SVGAGI. V was cut by 0 bases and J by 7 bases, with 10 bases left in between. CDR3 length: 15 residues. The CDR3 is CASSYSTGGNSPLHF. Written as DNA, the CDR3 is TGTGCCAGCAGTTACTCGACAGGCGGGAATTCACCCCTCCACTTT.

In this sample, this clone turned up a few times. V usage is TRBV15 and J usage is TRBJ2-6; D gene ambiguous. Germline CDR1 is LNHNV and CDR2 is YYDKDF (reference sequence). Trimming shortened V by 0 bases and J by 0 bases, and 15 bases separated the two germline ends. CDR3 length: 19 residues. The CDR3 coding sequence is TGTGCCACCAGCAGAGATATCCCAATAGCCCTCTCTGGGGCCAACGTCCTGACTTTC. It yields the protein CATSRDIPIALSGANVLTF.

The J gene is TRBJ2-3, the V gene TRBV30, with 15 bases fitting TRBD2. The CDR3 contains 16 residues. Germline CDR1 is GTSNPN and CDR2 is SVGIG (reference sequence). After removal of 4 bases from V and 3 bases from J, the junction contained 5 bases not matched to a gene. The CDR3 coding sequence is TGTGCCTGGAACTCAGGACTAGCGGGGGGGACAGATACGCAGTATTTT. It codes for CAWNSGLAGGTDTQYF.

The chain recombines TRBV5-1 with TRBJ1-1; D is uncertain. This CDR3 is 13 amino acids long. The V and J ends lost 2 bases and 4 bases respectively, with 9 bases between them. Germline V CDR1 and CDR2: SGHRS, YFSETQ. This CDR3 reads CASSLTGGTEAFF. CDR3 nucleotides: TGCGCCAGCAGCTTAACGGGAGGCACTGAAGCTTTCTTT.

The gene calls are TRBV30 and TRBJ1-4; 7 bases line up with TRBD1. The CDR3 is 16 amino acids. Germline V lookup: CDR1 GTSNPN, CDR2 SVGIG (reference sequence). Trimming removed 1 base from V and 7 bases from J; junction bases left unmatched: 12. CDR3 bases: TGTGCCTGGAGTGGATCTGGACAGGCCCTGGTTGAAAAACTGTTTTTT. It codes for CAWSGSGQALVEKLFF.

The J gene is TRBJ2-2, the V gene TRBV5-1, with 14 bases aligning to TRBD2. The length of the CDR3 is 20 residues. Germline V gene sequence: CDR1 SGHRS, CDR2 YFSETQ. Trimming removed 3 bases from V and 4 bases from J; junction bases left unmatched: 14. CDR3: CASSSLGPSGLAGATGELFF. The CDR3, as DNA: TGCGCCAGCAGCTCCCTGGGACCGTCGGGACTAGCGGGGGCCACCGGGGAGCTGTTTTTT.

The chain carries TRBV7-9 and TRBJ2-1; D perhaps matches TRBD1 (6 bases). Trimming cost V 1 base and J 5 bases, with 12 bases left between them. This CDR3 spans 15 amino acids. The germline V gene has CDR1 SEHNR and CDR2 FQNEAQ (reference sequence). CDR3 DNA sequence: TGTGCCAGCAGCTTAGAGGGACAACGCAACAATGAGCAGTTCTTC. It is translated as CASSLEGQRNNEQFF.

The rearrangement joins TRBV11-2 to TRBJ1-3, with D perhaps TRBD1 (5 bases). Trimming removed 3 bases from V and 0 bases from J, with 9 bases in between. The CDR3 runs to 15 residues. Germline V lookup: CDR1 SGHAT, CDR2 FQNNGV. The CDR3 region is CASSLGLGSGNTIYF. Here the CDR3 DNA reads TGTGCCAGCAGCTTGGGGCTTGGCTCTGGAAACACCATATATTTT. The variable domain in full, with the rest retrieved from reference TRBV11-2 and TRBJ1-3, is EAGVAQSPRYKIIEKRQSVAFWCNPISGHATLYWYQQILGQGPKLLIQFQNNGVVDDSQLPKDRFSAERLKGVDSTLKIQPAKLEDSAVYLCASSLGLGSGNTIYFGEGSWLTVV.

This chain links TRBV11-2 with TRBJ2-1, with a weak D call TRBD1 (8 bases). Germline CDR1 reads SGHAT; CDR2 reads FQNNGV. This CDR3 comprises 16 residues. V was pared by 4 bases and J by 8 bases, with 21 bases between. CDR3 protein: CASSSGRGQAVDEQFF. In nucleotides, the CDR3 is TGTGCCAGCAGCTCTGGGAGGGGACAGGCCGTAGATGAGCAGTTCTTC.

This clone has a single count. The chain employs TRBV6-4 and TRBJ2-3; 8 positions agree with TRBD2. Germline CDR1 is MRHNA and CDR2 is SNTAGT. CDR3 length equals 17 residues. Unmatched junction bases numbered 9, after V lost 3 bases and J lost 1 base. This chain's CDR3 is CASSEVAGWSGTDTQYF. CDR3 nucleotides: TGTGCCAGCAGTGAGGTAGCGGGGTGGAGCGGCACAGATACGCAGTATTTT.

This rearrangement joins TRBV7-2 to TRBJ2-7, with TRBD1 identical over 11 bases. The CDR3 extends over 15 amino acids. V dropped 5 bases and J dropped 3; count of bases not matched to a gene: 6. CDR1 SGHTA and CDR2 FQGNSA come from the germline V gene. The CDR3 is CASSRPGQGDYEQYF. The CDR3 DNA follows: TGTGCCAGCAGCAGGCCGGGACAGGGGGACTACGAGCAGTACTTC.

V gene TRBV10-3 combines with J gene TRBJ1-2; TRBD1 matches 11 bases. V lost 6 bases and J lost 6; bases outside the gene matches: 6. From germline, CDR1 is ENHRY and CDR2 SYGVKD. This CDR3 has 14 amino acids. The CDR3 loop is CAISDPGQGDGYTF. In nucleotides, the CDR3 is TGTGCCATCAGCGATCCGGGACAGGGGGATGGCTACACCTTC.

V usage is TRBV4-3 and J usage is TRBJ2-7, with TRBD1 matching 7 bases. V shed 4 bases, J shed 7 bases, and the junction held 16 bases outside the gene matches. This CDR3 is 16 amino acids long. Germline V gene lookup returns CDR1 LGHNA and CDR2 YSLEER. The CDR3 here is CASSRNRGLALWEQYF. CDR3 coding DNA: TGCGCCAGCAGCCGAAACAGGGGCCTGGCCCTCTGGGAGCAGTACTTC.

The chain carries TRBV7-9 and TRBJ2-2, with TRBD2 identical over 10 bases. Germline-derived CDR1 and CDR2 are SEHNR and FQNEAQ (reference sequence). The CDR3 extends over 17 amino acids. Germline trimming cut 1 base from V and 7 bases from J; bases unmatched to any gene: 9. The CDR3 DNA reads as TGTGCCAGCAGCTTAGGGGTCGGGACTAGCGTCGACGGGGAGCTGTTTTTT. Protein product: CASSLGVGTSVDGELFF.

The gene calls are TRBV7-8 and TRBJ2-7; D tentatively fits TRBD1 or TRBD2 (5 bases each). Between the trimmed V and J ends, which lost 3 bases and 1 base, there was a span of 13 bases. Germline V gene lookup returns CDR1 SGHVS and CDR2 FQNEAQ. The CDR3 runs to 15 residues. The CDR3 coding sequence is TGTGCCAGCAGCTTCGGGGAAGCAGGGTCCTACGAGCAGTACTTC. It encodes CASSFGEAGSYEQYF.

J is TRBJ2-3 and V is TRBV7-3, with TRBD1 as a possible D gene (5 bases). From germline, CDR1 is SGHTA and CDR2 FQGTGA. This CDR3 is built from 11 residues. The V end was cut by 8 bases, the J end by 6 bases, with 9 bases between. In DNA form, the CDR3 reads TGTGCCAGCCGTGGGGCGGATACGCAGTATTTT. Translating gives CASRGADTQYF.

The gene calls are TRBV5-4 and TRBJ2-7, with 13 bases matching TRBD2. The junction had 14 bases not matched to a gene; V was cut back by 4 bases and J by 7 bases. CDR1 and CDR2 (germline): SGHNT, YYREEE (reference sequence). CDR3 size: 17 residues. CDR3 amino acids: CASSPGGPGLAGLEQYF. In DNA form, the CDR3 reads TGTGCCAGCAGCCCGGGGGGCCCGGGACTAGCGGGATTGGAGCAGTACTTC.

This clone came up once. The V gene is TRBV7-6, the J gene TRBJ2-5; TRBD1 or TRBD2 may be the D gene (6 bases each). The DNA end is more similar to TRBJ2-7, so the J call may be wrong. Germline CDR1 is SGHVS and CDR2 is FNYEAQ. The CDR3 is made up of 16 amino acids. The CDR3 loop is CASSLGLGGQAYEQYF. The CDR3 DNA sequence: TGTGCCAGCAGCTTAGGATTGGGGGGCCAGGCTTACGAGCAGTACTTC.

CDR3 in DNA: TGTGCCAGTAGTATGGACAGACCGGGGGGAAGTGACACTGAAGCTTTCTTT. Translation gives CASSMDRPGGSDTEAFF. This rearrangement joins TRBV19 to TRBJ1-1, with a tentative D call TRBD1 (6 bases). Trimming took off 3 bases at V and 3 bases at J, with 20 bases between the two ends. CDR3 length equals 17 residues. The V gene's germline CDR1 is LNHDA and CDR2 SQIVND (reference sequence).

V and J are TRBV7-8 and TRBJ2-6, with no clear D. Germline CDR1 SGHVS, CDR2 FQNEAQ. The CDR3 length is 16 residues. V lost 0 bases and J lost 2, with 8 bases in between. The CDR3 protein is CASSLAGLAGANVLTF. The CDR3 nucleotides are TGTGCCAGCAGCTTAGCCGGGTTGGCTGGGGCCAACGTCCTGACTTTC.

This clone was detected once. The rearrangement joins TRBV5-6 to TRBJ2-7, with 10 bases aligning to TRBD1. The CDR3 has 15 amino acids. Unmatched junction bases numbered 10, after V lost 5 bases and J lost 5 bases. CDR1 SGHDT and CDR2 YYEEEE come from the germline V gene. The CDR3 here is CASRETGTGVHEQYF. In DNA, the CDR3 is TGTGCCAGCAGGGAAACCGGGACAGGGGTTCACGAGCAGTACTTC.

CDR3 DNA: TGTGCCAGCAGCGGTCCGAGGGCAGGCGGGGAGCTGTTTTTT. It yields the protein CASSGPRAGGELFF. The V and J genes are TRBV9 and TRBJ2-2; D might be TRBD2 (5 bases). With 3 bases removed from V and 7 bases from J, the gap between germline ends came to 13 bases. Per the germline V gene, CDR1 is SGDLS and CDR2 is YYNGEE. CDR3 length: 14 amino acids.

The chain links TRBV9 to TRBJ2-1, with a weak D call TRBD2 (5 bases). This CDR3 contains 15 residues. The V gene's germline CDR1 is SGDLS and CDR2 YYNGEE. Deletions cut 4 bases from V and 3 bases from J, with 14 bases between. CDR3 residues: CASSPRELNYNEQFF. The CDR3 region has the DNA TGTGCCAGCAGCCCTCGGGAACTGAACTACAATGAGCAGTTCTTC.

The chain is built from TRBV19 and TRBJ2-5, with 14 bases that match TRBD2. The CDR3 loop spans 15 amino acids. Germline V lookup: CDR1 LNHDA, CDR2 SQIVND (reference sequence). Germline trimming cut 5 bases from V and 4 bases from J; bases unmatched to any gene: 3. In DNA form, the CDR3 reads TGTGCCAGTAGTCTGGGACTAGCGGGAGCAGAGACCCAGTACTTC. Protein product: CASSLGLAGAETQYF.